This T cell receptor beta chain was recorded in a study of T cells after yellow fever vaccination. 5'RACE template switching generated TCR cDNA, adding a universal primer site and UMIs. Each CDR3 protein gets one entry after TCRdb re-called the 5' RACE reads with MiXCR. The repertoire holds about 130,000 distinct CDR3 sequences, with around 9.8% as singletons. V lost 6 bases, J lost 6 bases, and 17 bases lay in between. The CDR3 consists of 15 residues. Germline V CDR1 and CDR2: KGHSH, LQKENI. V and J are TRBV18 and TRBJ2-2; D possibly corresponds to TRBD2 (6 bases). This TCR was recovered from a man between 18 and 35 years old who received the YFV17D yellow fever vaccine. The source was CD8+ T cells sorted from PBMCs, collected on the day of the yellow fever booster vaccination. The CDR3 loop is CASSPSVGGPGELFF. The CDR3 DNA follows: TGTGCCAGCTCGCCTAGCGTCGGAGGGCCCGGGGAGCTGTTTTTT.